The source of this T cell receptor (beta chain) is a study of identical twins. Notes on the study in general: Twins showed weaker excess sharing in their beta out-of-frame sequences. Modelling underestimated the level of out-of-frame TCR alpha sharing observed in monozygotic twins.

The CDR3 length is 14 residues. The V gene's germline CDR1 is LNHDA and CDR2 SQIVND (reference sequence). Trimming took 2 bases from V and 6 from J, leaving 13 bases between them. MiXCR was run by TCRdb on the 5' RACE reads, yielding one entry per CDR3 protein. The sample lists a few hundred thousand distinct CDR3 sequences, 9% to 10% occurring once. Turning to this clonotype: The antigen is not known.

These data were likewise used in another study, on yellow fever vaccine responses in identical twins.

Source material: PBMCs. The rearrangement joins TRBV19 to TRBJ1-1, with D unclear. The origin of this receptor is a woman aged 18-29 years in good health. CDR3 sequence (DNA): TGTGCCAGTAGTATACGAGGGTGGAAGGCTGAAGCTTTCTTT. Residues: CASSIRGWKAEAFF. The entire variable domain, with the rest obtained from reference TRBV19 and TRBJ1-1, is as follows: DGGITQSPKYLFRKEGQNVTLSCEQNLNHDAMYWYRQDPGQGLRLIYYSQIVNDFQKGDIAEGYSVSREKKESFPLTVTSAQKNPTAFYLCASSIRGWKAEAFFGQGTRLTVV.